Following are 30 T cell receptor beta chains from one sample sequenced in a study of CD8+CD57+ T cells in acquired aplastic anemia. Patients selected for sequencing had displayed CD8+CD57+ cell expansion by flow cytometry. The study profiled TCR beta VDJ and CDR3 using genomic DNA as template. MiXCR, applied by TCRdb to the reads, yields one record per CDR3 protein. This table holds under 350,000 distinct CDR3 sequences, under 65% found once. The specimen was sorted CD4+, CD8+, or CD8+CD57+ T cells (not recorded which) from PBMCs. The receptors originated from a human donor with aplastic anemia.

The chain has TRBV7-2 and TRBJ2-1; D not certain. Germline V gene data show CDR1 as SGHTA and CDR2 as FQGNSA. The CDR3 totals 13 residues. The germline V and J ends were trimmed by 6 bases and 12 bases, with 18 bases remaining between them. CDR3 sequence: CASSSESLRGQFF. CDR3 bases: TGTGCCAGCAGTTCGGAGAGTCTACGTGGGCAGTTCTTC.

This clonotype was seen a single time. The rearrangement uses TRBV10-2 and TRBJ2-1, with TRBD2 matching over 12 bases. This CDR3 comprises 15 residues. Germline loops: CDR1 WSHSY, CDR2 SAAADI. After removal of 6 bases from V and 7 bases from J, the junction contained 7 bases not matched to a gene. The CDR3 DNA sequence: TGCGCCAGCAGCCCTACTAGCGGGGGGTTGAATGAGCAGTTCTTC. Residues: CASSPTSGGLNEQFF.

The chain joins TRBV7-9 to TRBJ1-5, with D unclear. This CDR3 is built from 12 residues. Germline CDR1 SEHNR, CDR2 FQNEAQ (reference sequence). V was pared by 5 bases and J by 5 bases, with 7 bases between. CDR3 region: CASSQEDQPQHF. CDR3 nucleotide sequence: TGTGCCAGCAGCCAAGAAGATCAGCCCCAGCATTTT.

This clonotype was recorded many times. Here the CDR3 DNA reads TGCGCCAGCAGACGGGAGGGCACCGGGGAGCTGTTTTTT. This gives the protein CASRREGTGELFF. The V gene is TRBV5-1, the J gene TRBJ2-2; 8 bases line up with TRBD2. Looked up from germline, CDR1 is SGHRS and CDR2 is YFSETQ. CDR3 size: 13 residues. The junction had 1 base not matched to a gene; V was cut back by 5 bases and J by 4 bases.

The chain has TRBV20-1 and TRBJ2-2; 8 bases line up with TRBD2. The CDR3 loop spans 16 amino acids. Trimming cost V 0 bases and J 11 bases; bases outside gene matches: 14. From germline, CDR1 is DFQATT and CDR2 SNEGSKA (reference sequence). This chain's CDR3 is CSARDPKRLARNELFF. Here the CDR3 DNA reads TGCAGTGCTAGAGACCCCAAAAGACTAGCGCGGAATGAGCTGTTTTTT.

The chain uses TRBV19 and TRBJ2-1; 8 positions match TRBD1. CDR3 length: 15 residues. V lost 8 bases and J lost 8; bases outside the gene matches: 14. CDR1 and CDR2 (germline): LNHDA, SQIVND (reference sequence). The CDR3 sequence is CASSEPGQVLHEQFF. Written as DNA, the CDR3 is TGTGCCAGTTCCGAACCGGGACAGGTTTTGCATGAGCAGTTCTTC.

The chain combines TRBV29-1 with TRBJ1-6, with 7 positions matching TRBD1. Germline loops: CDR1 SQVTM, CDR2 ANQGSEA. This CDR3 has 14 residues. V was pared by 7 bases and J by 6 bases, with 9 bases of the junction left unmatched. As DNA, the CDR3 is TGCAGCGCGCGCCTCGGGACAGCTAATTCACCCCTCCACTTT. As protein: CSARLGTANSPLHF.

This clonotype was detected only once. The chain recombines TRBV20-1 with TRBJ1-2; TRBD1 aligns across 7 bases. The CDR3 loop spans 13 amino acids. V lost 6 bases and J lost 5; bases outside the gene matches: 9. From germline, CDR1 is DFQATT and CDR2 SNEGSKA (reference sequence). This CDR3 is CSAKPAGGYGYTF. For the CDR3, the DNA is TGCAGTGCCAAACCGGCAGGGGGGTATGGCTACACCTTC.

The rearrangement joins TRBV11-3 to TRBJ2-2; D ambiguous. This CDR3 contains 12 residues. V shed 5 bases and J shed 13 bases, with 14 bases lying between them. The germline V gene encodes CDR1 SGHNT and CDR2 YENEEA. This chain's CDR3 is CASSPWTRWLFF. CDR3 sequence (DNA): TGTGCCAGCAGCCCCTGGACCCGGTGGCTGTTTTTT.

This chain joins TRBV24-1 and TRBJ2-1, with 13 nucleotides matching TRBD2. The CDR3 loop spans 15 amino acids. The J segment lost 9 bases and the V segment lost 5 bases, leaving 6 bases of the junction unmatched. The germline CDR1 and CDR2 sequences are KGHDR and SFDVKD. This chain's CDR3 is CATSGVGLAGIEQFF. As DNA, the CDR3 is TGTGCCACCAGTGGCGTGGGACTAGCGGGAATTGAGCAGTTCTTC.

This sequence joins TRBV7-2 and TRBJ2-3; D is undetermined. This CDR3 has 15 residues. Germline V gene data show CDR1 as SGHTA and CDR2 as FQGNSA. V lost 4 bases, J lost 1 base, and 12 bases lay in between. Here the CDR3 reads CASSSDRWGTDTQYF. In DNA, the CDR3 is TGTGCCAGCAGCTCCGATAGGTGGGGCACAGATACGCAGTATTTT. The complete variable domain, with remaining parts taken from reference TRBV7-2 and TRBJ2-3, reads GAGVSQSPSNKVTEKGKDVELRCDPISGHTALYWYRQSLGQGLEFLIYFQGNSAPDKSGLPSDRFSAERTGGSVSTLTIQRTQQEDSAVYLCASSSDRWGTDTQYFGPGTRLTVL.

This clonotype came up a few times. A read error may be the cause here, since a much bigger clone is one base away. The chain joins TRBV5-6 to TRBJ2-1; 13 bases agree with TRBD2. The V gene's germline CDR1 is SGHDT and CDR2 YYEEEE. This CDR3 is built from 16 residues. The CDR3 DNA reads TGTGTCAGCAGCTTTGGACTAGCGGGAGTTGCAAATGAGCAGTTCTTC. Its translation is CVSSFGLAGVANEQFF.

In its sample, this clonotype was seen once. V is TRBV7-8 and J is TRBJ1-2; possible D gene TRBD1, 6 bases. V was cut by 5 bases and J by 0 bases, with 10 bases left in between. The V gene's germline CDR1 is SGHVS and CDR2 FQNEAQ. The CDR3 consists of 14 residues. This CDR3 is CASSRGQTNYGYTF. The CDR3 DNA sequence: TGTGCCAGCAGCCGAGGACAGACTAACTATGGCTACACCTTC. The variable domain in full, with the rest retrieved from reference TRBV7-8 and TRBJ1-2, is GAGVSQSPRYKVAKRGQDVALRCDPISGHVSLFWYQQALGQGPEFLTYFQNEAQLDKSGLPSDRFFAERPEGSVSTLKIQRTQQEDSAVYLCASSRGQTNYGYTFGSGTRLTVV.

In this sample, this clonotype turned up many times. The V call is TRBV7-6, the J call TRBJ2-3; 9 nucleotides agree with TRBD2. Germline-derived CDR1 and CDR2 are SGHVS and FNYEAQ. This CDR3 region has 16 residues. Losses at the gene ends were 1 base for V and 1 base for J; bases not matched to a gene: 3. CDR3 protein: CASSLVVAGGTDTQYF. DNA of the CDR3: TGTGCCAGCAGCTTAGTGGTAGCGGGGGGCACAGATACGCAGTATTTT.

The rearrangement joins TRBV10-1 to TRBJ1-2; D is unresolved. The CDR3 covers 13 residues. CDR1 is WNHNN, CDR2 SYGVQD, per germline (reference sequence). Trimming shortened V by 2 bases and J by 6 bases, and 10 bases separated the two germline ends. The CDR3 nucleotides are TGCGCCAGCAGTGAGAAACGATCGGATGGCTACACCTTC. Translating it yields CASSEKRSDGYTF.

The chain joins TRBV9 to TRBJ1-6; D gene uncertain. Germline CDR1 is SGDLS and CDR2 is YYNGEE. This CDR3 spans 14 amino acids. V lost 5 bases to trimming and J lost 0 bases, with 6 bases between them. The CDR3 DNA reads TGTGCCAGCAGGCGGGGCTCCTATAATTCACCCCTCCACTTT. Translating it yields CASRRGSYNSPLHF.

Comment on this clonotype: One end of the junction is discordant with germline, which a read error may explain. The chain uses TRBV7-9 and TRBJ1-5; D unclear. The CDR3 runs 12 residues. Germline V gives CDR1 SEHNR, CDR2 FQNEAQ (reference sequence). CDR3 DNA: TGCGCCAGCAGCTTGCCCGATCAGCCCCAGCATTTT. Its translation is CASSLPDQPQHF.

This clonotype was detected only a few times. V and J are TRBV29-1 and TRBJ2-2; D ambiguous. The CDR3 has 15 amino acids. V dropped 5 bases and J dropped 0 bases, with 13 bases sitting between them. Germline loops: CDR1 SQVTM, CDR2 ANQGSEA. The CDR3 region has the DNA TGCAGCGTTCAGGTGGGCTGTGCGAACACCGGGGAGCTGTTTTTT. Amino acids: CSVQVGCANTGELFF.

Only one count was recorded for this clonotype. V gene TRBV15 combines with J gene TRBJ1-1; D not certain. CDR1 is LNHNV, CDR2 YYDKDF, per germline (reference sequence). The CDR3 runs to 14 residues. V was clipped by 2 bases and J by 1 base, with 8 bases between them. The CDR3 loop is CATSRSGENTEAFF. In nucleotides, the CDR3 is TGTGCCACCAGCAGATCGGGTGAGAACACTGAAGCTTTCTTT.

V gene TRBV2 combines with J gene TRBJ1-1; maybe TRBD1 (5 bases). CDR1 and CDR2 (germline): SNHLY, FYNNEI. CDR3 length: 16 amino acids. Between the trimmed V and J ends, which lost 3 bases and 11 bases, there was a span of 25 bases. The CDR3 nucleotides read TGTGCCAGCAGTGAGATTGGGGTAACAGGATACCAAACGGCTTTCTTT. Protein: CASSEIGVTGYQTAFF.

The chain is built from TRBV4-2 and TRBJ1-2; 8 bases match TRBD1. Germline assignment: CDR1 LGHNA and CDR2 YNFKEQ. Unmatched junction bases numbered 9, after V lost 4 bases and J lost 8 bases. The CDR3 runs 14 residues. CDR3 sequence: CASSRQGAASGYTF. DNA for the CDR3: TGTGCCAGCAGCCGGCAGGGGGCCGCTTCGGGCTACACCTTC.

The V and J genes are TRBV7-6 and TRBJ2-3, with 10 positions matching TRBD1. V was clipped by 0 bases and J by 1 base; unmatched bases: 4. The germline V gene has CDR1 SGHVS and CDR2 FNYEAQ. The CDR3 is 17 amino acids. The CDR3 DNA reads TGTGCCAGCAGCTTAGCTTTTGGGACAGGGGGCACAGATACGCAGTATTTT. The encoded protein is CASSLAFGTGGTDTQYF.

This chain links TRBV7-9 with TRBJ2-1, with D possibly being TRBD1 or TRBD2 (5 bases each). V lost 4 bases to trimming and J lost 6 bases, with 22 bases between them. Germline V gene data show CDR1 as SEHNR and CDR2 as FQNEAQ (reference sequence). CDR3 length: 17 amino acids. The CDR3 DNA reads as TGTGCCAGCAGCTCCTTAGGGACCGGACTGGCGGTCAATGAGCAGTTCTTC. Translating it yields CASSSLGTGLAVNEQFF.

This clonotype was seen more than once but under ten times. This chain uses TRBV29-1 with TRBJ1-1, with 12 bases that match TRBD1. This CDR3 comprises 14 residues. Germline-derived CDR1 and CDR2 are SQVTM and ANQGSEA. The J segment lost 8 bases and the V segment lost 3 bases, leaving 7 bases of the junction unmatched. Here the CDR3 DNA reads TGCAGCGTTGACGTGGGACAGGGGGCGCGCGAAGCTTTCTTT. Translating it yields CSVDVGQGAREAFF.

This CDR3 reads CASRLGTGGYEQYF. Here the CDR3 DNA reads TGTGCCAGCAGGTTGGGGACAGGGGGCTACGAGCAGTACTTC. V gene TRBV7-8 combines with J gene TRBJ2-5; 11 nucleotides align to TRBD1. The J call may be incorrect, as the DNA end agrees better with TRBJ2-7. Germline V gives CDR1 SGHVS, CDR2 FQNEAQ. The CDR3 contains 14 residues.

Details on this clonotype: One junction end does not reproduce the germline sequence, and a read error may be involved. The rearrangement uses TRBV10-3 and TRBJ1-2; D gene ambiguous. The CDR3 contains 12 residues. Per germline, CDR1 ENHRY and CDR2 SYGVKD. CDR3 nucleotides: TGTGCCAGCAGTTACTCGGCCCGGGAGTACACCTTC. Translation gives CASSYSAREYTF.

The rearrangement links TRBV19 to TRBJ1-1; the D gene is possibly TRBD1 (6 bases). Germline loops: CDR1 LNHDA, CDR2 SQIVND (reference sequence). Trimming removed 6 bases at V and 8 bases at J, with 22 bases between. The CDR3 length is 15 residues. As DNA, the CDR3 is TGTGCCAGTAGCTTGACAGGTTCATCAACGCAAGAAGCTTTCTTT. Amino acid sequence: CASSLTGSSTQEAFF.

The chain is built from TRBV20-1 and TRBJ1-6; TRBD1 might be the D (5 bases). V lost 0 bases and J lost 7, with 10 bases in between. The germline gives CDR1 DFQATT, CDR2 SNEGSKA (reference sequence). The CDR3 totals 14 residues. Written as DNA, the CDR3 is TGCAGTGCTAGAGATCCAGGGTGGAATTCACCCCTCCACTTT. This encodes CSARDPGWNSPLHF.

This clonotype was seen at least ten times. The V and J genes are TRBV7-3 and TRBJ2-7, with TRBD2 matching 8 bases. V shed 2 bases and J 4 bases; nucleotides not matched to a gene: 7. The CDR3 sequence is 15 residues long. Germline V gene lookup returns CDR1 SGHTA and CDR2 FQGTGA. CDR3 in amino acids: CASSLGREVVYEQYF. CDR3 nucleotide sequence: TGTGCCAGCAGCTTAGGGCGGGAGGTGGTTTACGAGCAGTACTTC. Full variable domain (outside the CDR3, taken from reference TRBV7-3 and TRBJ2-7): GAGVSQTPSNKVTEKGKYVELRCDPISGHTALYWYRQSLGQGPEFLIYFQGTGAADDSGLPNDRFFAVRPEGSVSTLKIQRTERGDSAVYLCASSLGREVVYEQYFGPGTRLTVT.

The chain uses TRBV6-1 and TRBJ2-2; tentatively, D is TRBD1 or TRBD2 (5 bases each). The CDR3 is made up of 15 amino acids. Trimming pared 1 base from V and 3 bases from J, leaving 9 bases between. Germline CDR1 MNHNS, CDR2 SASEGT. CDR3 amino acids: CASSEGGTDTGELFF. The CDR3 region has the DNA TGTGCCAGCAGTGAAGGGGGGACCGACACCGGGGAGCTGTTTTTT.